This T cell receptor beta chain appears in the sequencing data of a study of T cells in Graves' hyperthyroidism and ophthalmopathy. This clonotype showed up just a few times. The antigen remains unidentified. What was amplified from RNA transcripts were TCR beta CDR3 regions. During a first-round RT-PCR of the TCR CDR3, the HTBI primer set was used. TCRdb passed the multiplex PCR reads through MiXCR, listing each CDR3 protein once. The profile covers over 700,000 distinct CDR3 sequences, with 18% appearing a single time and over 15% taken by the ten largest. Germline V lookup: CDR1 SGHTA, CDR2 FQGNSA. Trimming left V 3 bases short and J 4 bases short, with 9 bases between. The CDR3 extends over 13 amino acids. Regarding the study as a whole: It was a median approximately six months before onset that the model predicted ophthalmopathy. Researchers report that a 13 V-J model separated ophthalmopathy from stable hyperthyroidism.

Clinical symptoms, serum thyroxine and TRAb, thyroid ultrasound and orbital computed tomography together formed the diagnostic basis. The receptor was derived from a woman in her forties or fifties with Graves' hyperthyroidism that later progressed to Graves' ophthalmopathy. The chain recombines TRBV7-2 with TRBJ2-5; D unresolved. Material for sequencing was blood. The CDR3 is CASSFGDVETQYF. The CDR3 DNA sequence: TGTGCCAGCAGCTTTGGGGATGTAGAGACCCAGTACTTC.